Listed below are T cell receptor beta chains from one sample, sequenced in a study of OX40 agonist ivuxolimab in advanced cancers. Using immunoSEQ multiplex PCR, the repertoire was profiled, and TCRdb retains in-frame clones only, with some absent. The sample has 60,000 or so clones, less than 90% seen once. Specimen: CD4+ or CD8+ T cells sorted from blood, collected in a trial of the OX40 agonist ivuxolimab. The receptors were sampled from an adult with an advanced solid tumor such as melanoma, head and neck, liver or kidney cancer. Both conserved end residues are part of each CDR3. A D gene is named only where the DNA matches it firmly. Where a row states a size, it is once, few, many or the class of an expanded clone; other rows omit it.

abundance,len,j_gene,v_gene,d_gene,CDR3aa,CDR3nt
few,14,TRBJ2-7,TRBV5-6,TRBD2,CASSLVLAGEDAYF,TGTGCCAGCAGCTTGGTATTAGCGGGAGAAGATGCGTACTTC
-,16,TRBJ2-3,TRBV7-8,TRBD2,CASSYIAGAFQGAQYF,TGTGCCAGCAGCTATATAGCGGGAGCCTTCCAAGGGGCGCAGTATTTT
-,13,TRBJ1-3,TRBV9,-,CASSDPPRNTIYF,TGTGCCAGCAGCGACCCTCCTCGAAACACCATATATTTT
few,14,TRBJ1-5,TRBV2,-,CASRGRELGQPQHF,TGTGCCAGCAGAGGGAGGGAGCTGGGTCAGCCCCAGCATTTT
-,14,TRBJ2-3,TRBV7-2,-,CASSPLGGGDTQYF,TGTGCCAGCAGCCCGTTAGGCGGAGGAGATACGCAGTATTTT
-,14,TRBJ2-1,TRBV7-9,TRBD2,CASSFEGLAGGLFF,TGTGCCAGCAGCTTCGAGGGACTAGCGGGAGGTCTGTTCTTC
-,11,TRBJ1-1,TRBV4-1,-,CASSRGAEAFF,TGCGCCAGCAGCCGGGGCGCTGAAGCTTTCTTT
-,13,TRBJ1-4,TRBV6-5,TRBD1,CASLDRVGEKLFF,TGTGCCAGCCTAGACAGGGTGGGAGAAAAACTGTTTTTT
-,15,TRBJ1-1,TRBV11-2,-,CASSSQAFMNTEAFF,TGTGCCAGCAGCTCTCAGGCTTTCATGAACACTGAAGCTTTCTTT
-,16,TRBJ2-7,TRBV5-8,TRBD2,CASSFGLAGGLDEQYF,TGTGCCAGCAGCTTTGGACTAGCGGGAGGGCTCGACGAGCAGTACTTC
-,14,TRBJ2-3,TRBV6-1,TRBD1,CASSGRTGVDTQYF,TGTGCCAGCAGTGGAAGGACAGGGGTGGATACGCAGTATTTT
-,15,TRBJ2-1,TRBV19,-,CASSQGARGYNEQFF,TGTGCCAGTAGCCAAGGGGCCCGGGGGTACAATGAGCAGTTCTTC
once,15,TRBJ1-2,TRBV19,-,CASSISSGTGYGYTF,TGTGCCAGTAGTATATCCTCCGGGACCGGCTATGGCTACACCTTC
-,15,TRBJ1-1,TRBV19,TRBD1,CASSTRDRGQTEAFF,TGTGCCAGTAGTACCCGGGACAGGGGGCAAACTGAAGCTTTCTTT
-,12,TRBJ2-7,TRBV18,-,CASSPPSYEQYF,TGTGCCAGCTCACCCCCCTCCTACGAGCAGTACTTC
once,16,TRBJ2-3,TRBV18,TRBD2,CASSSGAGGVTDTQYF,TGTGCCAGCTCATCGGGAGCGGGAGGGGTCACAGATACGCAGTATTTT
-,15,TRBJ2-3,TRBV7-2,-,CASSLRGGVTDTQYF,TGTGCCAGCAGCTTAAGGGGAGGAGTCACAGATACGCAGTATTTT
-,14,TRBJ2-7,TRBV7-9,-,CASSLGGSLYEQYF,TGTGCCAGCAGCTTAGGGGGGTCCCTCTACGAGCAGTACTTC
-,15,TRBJ1-4,TRBV28,-,CASTIGGATNEKLFF,TGTGCCAGCACAATCGGGGGCGCAACTAATGAAAAACTGTTTTTT
-,13,TRBJ2-3,TRBV30,TRBD1,CAWRRQGGDTQYF,TGTGCCTGGAGGAGACAGGGGGGCGATACGCAGTATTTT
medium-sized,14,TRBJ2-7,TRBV19,-,CASKDGQGGYEQYF,TGTGCCAGCAAAGATGGCCAGGGGGGCTACGAGCAGTACTTC
-,16,TRBJ1-2,TRBV2,TRBD1,CASSAIAGTAPIGYTF,TGTGCCAGCAGTGCGATAGCAGGGACAGCCCCCATTGGATACACCTTC
once,13,TRBJ1-4,TRBV2,-,CASSDAVNEKLFF,TGTGCCAGCAGTGATGCCGTCAACGAAAAACTGTTTTTT
-,14,TRBJ1-2,TRBV18,TRBD1,CASSPTGGDYGYTF,TGTGCCAGCTCACCAACAGGGGGCGACTATGGCTACACCTTC
-,11,TRBJ2-5,TRBV2,-,CARGVRETQYF,TGTGCCAGAGGGGTTCGTGAGACCCAGTACTTC
once,14,TRBJ2-3,TRBV28,-,CASRPSLATDTQYF,TGTGCCAGCAGACCTAGCTTGGCCACAGATACGCAGTATTTT
-,16,TRBJ2-1,TRBV6-6,-,CASSPRLGVTHNEQFF,TGTGCCAGCAGCCCCCGGTTGGGGGTGACCCACAATGAGCAGTTCTTC
once,13,TRBJ2-3,TRBV14,-,CASSQTRANTQYF,TGTGCCAGCAGCCAAACGAGGGCCAATACGCAGTATTTT
-,13,TRBJ1-1,TRBV10-3,TRBD1,CAISERTGTEAFF,TGTGCCATCAGTGAGAGGACAGGGACTGAAGCTTTCTTT
-,14,TRBJ2-1,TRBV4-1,-,CASSQVVGVNEQFF,TGCGCCAGCAGCCAAGTTGTGGGGGTCAATGAGCAGTTCTTC
-,12,TRBJ1-2,TRBV7-2,-,CASSLVREGYTF,TGTGCCAGCAGCTTAGTTAGGGAGGGCTACACCTTC
-,14,TRBJ2-1,TRBV7-6,TRBD1,CASSSLTGRNEQFF,TGTGCCAGCAGCTCCCTGACAGGGCGGAATGAGCAGTTCTTC
-,12,TRBJ1-5,TRBV19,-,CASSQGNQPQHF,TGTGCCAGTAGCCAGGGGAATCAGCCCCAGCATTTT
-,13,TRBJ1-3,TRBV19,-,CASTSKAGSTIYF,TGTGCCAGTACCTCTAAGGCAGGGAGCACCATATATTTT
few,10,TRBJ2-7,TRBV27,-,CASGVYEQYF,TGTGCCAGCGGGGTCTACGAGCAGTACTTC
-,14,TRBJ1-2,TRBV7-2,TRBD1,CASRFPGTGRQDTF,TGTGCCAGCAGGTTCCCCGGGACAGGGAGGCAGGACACCTTC